This T cell receptor beta chain comes out of a study of T cell repertoires in cytomegalovirus infection. Study details: Shared public TCR beta signatures pointed to both CMV infection and a matching HLA type. Study-wide results and caveats: The response measured ex vivo was dominated by TCR beta clonotypes (HLA-C-restricted and CMV-specific).

TCRdb fed the reads into MiXCR, producing one record per CDR3 protein. In the table there are about 300,000 distinct CDR3 sequences, about 8.8% of which are singletons. Many counts were recorded for this clonotype. Its antigen is unknown. The CDR3 sequence is 14 residues long. Germline V gene sequence: CDR1 SGHVS, CDR2 FNYEAQ. V gave up 0 bases and J gave up 7 bases, with 10 bases separating them. Sequenced material: PBMCs. This TCR derives from a human donor in good health (CMV status not recorded). Some clones in this sample may be carry-over from other donors' samples. The chain combines TRBV7-6 with TRBJ2-1; D gene ambiguous. The CDR3 nucleotides read TGTGCCAGCAGCTTAGCGACATCCGGGAATGAGCAGTTCTTC. It is translated as CASSLATSGNEQFF.